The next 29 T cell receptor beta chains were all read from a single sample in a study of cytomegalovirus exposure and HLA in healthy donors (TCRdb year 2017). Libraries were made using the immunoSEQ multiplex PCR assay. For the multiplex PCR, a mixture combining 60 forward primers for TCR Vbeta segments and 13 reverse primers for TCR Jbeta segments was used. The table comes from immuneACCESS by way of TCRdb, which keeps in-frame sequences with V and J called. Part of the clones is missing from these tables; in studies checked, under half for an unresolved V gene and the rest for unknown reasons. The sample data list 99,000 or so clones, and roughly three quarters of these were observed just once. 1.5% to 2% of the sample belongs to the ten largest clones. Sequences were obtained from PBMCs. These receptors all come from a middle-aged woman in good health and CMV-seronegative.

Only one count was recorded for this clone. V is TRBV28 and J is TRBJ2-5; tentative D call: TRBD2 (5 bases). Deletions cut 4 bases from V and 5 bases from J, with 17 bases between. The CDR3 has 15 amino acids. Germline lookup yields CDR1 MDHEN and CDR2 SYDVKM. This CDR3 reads CASSSRRTGYETQYF. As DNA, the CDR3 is TGTGCCAGCAGTTCCCGCCGCACGGGGTACGAGACCCAGTACTTC.

This CDR3 is CATTGSTDTQYF. In DNA, the CDR3 is TGTGCCACCACAGGGTCTACAGATACGCAGTATTTT. The J gene is TRBJ2-3, the V gene TRBV6-1; possible D gene TRBD1, 6 bases. From germline, CDR1 is MNHNS and CDR2 SASEGT. With 10 bases removed from V and 3 bases from J, the gap between germline ends came to 11 bases. The CDR3 has 12 amino acids.

CDR3 nucleotides: TGTGCCACCGAGGGACTAGCGGGAGGAGGATACGAGCAGTACTTC. Its protein is CATEGLAGGGYEQYF. The chain employs TRBV7-2 and TRBJ2-7; TRBD2 agrees at 15 bases. CDR1 SGHTA and CDR2 FQGNSA come from the germline V gene. The CDR3 contains 15 residues. Losses at the gene ends were 10 bases for V and 4 bases for J; bases not matched to a gene: 8. Full variable domain (missing parts from reference TRBV7-2 and TRBJ2-7): GAGVSQSPSNKVTEKGKDVELRCDPISGHTALYWYRQSLGQGLEFLIYFQGNSAPDKSGLPSDRFSAERTGGSVSTLTIQRTQQEDSAVYLCATEGLAGGGYEQYFGPGTRLTVT.

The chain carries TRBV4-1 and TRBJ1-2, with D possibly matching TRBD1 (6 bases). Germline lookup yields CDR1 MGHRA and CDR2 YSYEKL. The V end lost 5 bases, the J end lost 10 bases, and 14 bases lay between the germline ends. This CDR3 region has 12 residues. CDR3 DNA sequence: TGCGCCAGCAGCTACCGGGACACGGTCTACACCTTC. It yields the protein CASSYRDTVYTF.

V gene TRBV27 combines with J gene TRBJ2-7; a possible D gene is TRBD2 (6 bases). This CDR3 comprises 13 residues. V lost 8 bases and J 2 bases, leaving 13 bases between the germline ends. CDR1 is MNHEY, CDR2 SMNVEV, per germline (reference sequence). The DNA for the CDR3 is TGTGCCAGCGGGGACGGCGGGGCCTACGAGCAGTACTTC. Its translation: CASGDGGAYEQYF.

This CDR3 is CASSPSYEQYF. CDR3 bases: TGTGCCAGCAGCCCCAGCTACGAGCAGTACTTC. V gene TRBV11-2 combines with J gene TRBJ2-7, with D hard to call. This CDR3 has 11 residues. V was trimmed by 5 bases and J by 3 bases, leaving 5 bases between them. The germline gives CDR1 SGHAT, CDR2 FQNNGV.

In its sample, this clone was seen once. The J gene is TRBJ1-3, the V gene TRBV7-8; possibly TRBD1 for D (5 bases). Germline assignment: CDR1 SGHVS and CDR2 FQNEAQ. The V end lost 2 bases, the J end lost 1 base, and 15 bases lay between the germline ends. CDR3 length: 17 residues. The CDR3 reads CASSLFQGDGSGNTIYF. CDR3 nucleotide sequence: TGTGCCAGCAGCTTATTTCAAGGGGATGGTTCTGGAAACACCATATATTTT.

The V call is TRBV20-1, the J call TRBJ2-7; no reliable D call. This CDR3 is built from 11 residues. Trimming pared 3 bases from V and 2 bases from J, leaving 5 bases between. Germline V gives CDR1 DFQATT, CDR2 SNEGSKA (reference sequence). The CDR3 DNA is TGCAGTGCTAGCGCTACCTACGAGCAGTACTTC. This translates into CSASATYEQYF.

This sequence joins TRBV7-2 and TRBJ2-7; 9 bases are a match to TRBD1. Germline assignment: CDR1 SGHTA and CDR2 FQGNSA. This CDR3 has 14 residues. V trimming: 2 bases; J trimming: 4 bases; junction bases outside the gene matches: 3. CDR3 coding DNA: TGTGCCAGCAGCTTATGGGACAGGGAATACGAGCAGTACTTC. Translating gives CASSLWDREYEQYF.

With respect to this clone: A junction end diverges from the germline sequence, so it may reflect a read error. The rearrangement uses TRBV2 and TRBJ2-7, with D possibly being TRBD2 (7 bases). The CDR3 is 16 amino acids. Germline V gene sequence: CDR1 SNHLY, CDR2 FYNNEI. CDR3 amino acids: CASSEGGGGAPYEQYF. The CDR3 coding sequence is TGTGCCAGCAGTGAAGGAGGGGGGGGCGCCCCCTACGAGCAATACTTC.

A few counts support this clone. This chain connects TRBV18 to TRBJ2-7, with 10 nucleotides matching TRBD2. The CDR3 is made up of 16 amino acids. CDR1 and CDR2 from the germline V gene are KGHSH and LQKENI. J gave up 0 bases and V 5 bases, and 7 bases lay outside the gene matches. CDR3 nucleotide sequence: TGTGCCAGCTCATATCTAGCGGGAGCGCGCTCCTACGAGCAGTACTTC. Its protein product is CASSYLAGARSYEQYF.

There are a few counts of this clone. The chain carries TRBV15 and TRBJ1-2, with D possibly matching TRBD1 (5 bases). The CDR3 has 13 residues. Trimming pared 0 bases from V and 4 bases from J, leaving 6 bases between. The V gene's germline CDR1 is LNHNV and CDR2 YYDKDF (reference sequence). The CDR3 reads CATSRDRAYGYTF. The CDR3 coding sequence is TGTGCCACCAGCAGAGACAGGGCCTATGGCTACACCTTC.

The CDR3 bases are TGTGCCATCGCCGAGGGCTACGAGCAGTACTTC. This sequence encodes CAIAEGYEQYF. The chain links TRBV10-3 to TRBJ2-7, with a tentative D call TRBD2 (5 bases). The CDR3 runs to 11 residues. V was cut by 8 bases and J by 3 bases, with 8 bases left in between. Germline-derived CDR1 and CDR2 are ENHRY and SYGVKD.

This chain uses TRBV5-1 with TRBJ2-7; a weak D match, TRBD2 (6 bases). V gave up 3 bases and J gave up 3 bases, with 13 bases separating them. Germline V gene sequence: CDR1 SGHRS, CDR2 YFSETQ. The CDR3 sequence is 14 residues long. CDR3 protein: CASSWASEGYEQYF. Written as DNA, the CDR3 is TGCGCCAGCAGCTGGGCTTCGGAGGGCTACGAGCAGTACTTC.

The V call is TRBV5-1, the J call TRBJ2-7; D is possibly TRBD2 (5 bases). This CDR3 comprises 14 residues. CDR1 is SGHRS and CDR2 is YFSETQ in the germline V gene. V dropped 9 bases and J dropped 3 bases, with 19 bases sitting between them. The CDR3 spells CATSDGEFGYEQYF. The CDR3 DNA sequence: TGCGCCACATCCGACGGGGAGTTTGGCTACGAGCAGTACTTC. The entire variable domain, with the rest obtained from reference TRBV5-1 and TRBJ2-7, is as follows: KAGVTQTPRYLIKTRGQQVTLSCSPISGHRSVSWYQQTPGQGLQFLFEYFSETQRNKGNFPGRFSGRQFSNSRSEMNVSTLELGDSALYLCATSDGEFGYEQYFGPGTRLTVT.

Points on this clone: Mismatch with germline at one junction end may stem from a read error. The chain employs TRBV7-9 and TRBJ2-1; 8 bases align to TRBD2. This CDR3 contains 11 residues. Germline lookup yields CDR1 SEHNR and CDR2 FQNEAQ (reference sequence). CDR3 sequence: CASSPDGGRIF. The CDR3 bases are TGTGCCAGCAGCCCTGACGGCGGGAGGATCTTC. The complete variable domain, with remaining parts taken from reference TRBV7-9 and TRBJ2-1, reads DTGVSQNPRHKITKRGQNVTFRCDPISEHNRLYWYRQTLGQGPEFLTYFQNEAQLEKSRLLSDRFSAERPKGSFSTLEIQRTEQGDSAMYLCASSPDGGRIFGPGTRLTVL.

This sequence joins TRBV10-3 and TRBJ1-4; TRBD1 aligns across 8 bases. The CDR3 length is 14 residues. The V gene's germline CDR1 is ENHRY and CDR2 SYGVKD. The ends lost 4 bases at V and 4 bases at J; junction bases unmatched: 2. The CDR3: CAISGQGHNEKLFF. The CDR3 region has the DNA TGTGCCATCAGTGGACAGGGGCATAATGAAAAACTGTTTTTT.

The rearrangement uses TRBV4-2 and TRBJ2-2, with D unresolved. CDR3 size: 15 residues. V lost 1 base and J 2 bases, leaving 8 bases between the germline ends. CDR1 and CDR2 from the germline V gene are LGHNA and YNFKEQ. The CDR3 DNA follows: TGTGCCAGCAGCCAAGGGCAGCGCAACACCGGGGAGCTGTTTTTT. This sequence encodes CASSQGQRNTGELFF.

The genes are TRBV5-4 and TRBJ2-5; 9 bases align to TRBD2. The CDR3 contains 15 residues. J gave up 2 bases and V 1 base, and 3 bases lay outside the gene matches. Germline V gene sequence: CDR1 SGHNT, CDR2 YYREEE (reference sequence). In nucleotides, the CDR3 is TGTGCCAGCAGCTTGAAGACTAGCGGACAAGAGACCCAGTACTTC. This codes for CASSLKTSGQETQYF.

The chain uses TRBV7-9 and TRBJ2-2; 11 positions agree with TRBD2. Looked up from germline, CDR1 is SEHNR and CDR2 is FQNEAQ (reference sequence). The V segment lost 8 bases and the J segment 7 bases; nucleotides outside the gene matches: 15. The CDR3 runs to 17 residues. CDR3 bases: TGTGCCAGCGGGTCCCTCGACGCGACTAGCGGGAACGGGGAGCTGTTTTTT. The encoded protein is CASGSLDATSGNGELFF.

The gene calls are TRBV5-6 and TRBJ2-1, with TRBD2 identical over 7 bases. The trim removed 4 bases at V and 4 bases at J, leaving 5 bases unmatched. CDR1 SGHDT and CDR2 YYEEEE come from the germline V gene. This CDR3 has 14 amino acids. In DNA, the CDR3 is TGTGCCAGCAGCGGGAGGGGCTCTTACAATGAGCAGTTCTTC. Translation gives CASSGRGSYNEQFF.

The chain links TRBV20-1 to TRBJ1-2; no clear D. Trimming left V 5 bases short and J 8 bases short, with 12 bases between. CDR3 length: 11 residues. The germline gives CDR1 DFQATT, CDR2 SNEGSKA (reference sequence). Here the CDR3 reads CSAGKGSGYTF. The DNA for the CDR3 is TGCAGTGCTGGAAAAGGGAGCGGCTACACCTTC.

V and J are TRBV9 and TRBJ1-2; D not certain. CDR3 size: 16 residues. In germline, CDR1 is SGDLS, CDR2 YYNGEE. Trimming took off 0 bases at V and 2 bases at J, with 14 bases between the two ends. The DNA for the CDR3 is TGTGCCAGCAGCGTAGGTGAGGGTAGCCTGAACTATGGCTACACCTTC. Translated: CASSVGEGSLNYGYTF.

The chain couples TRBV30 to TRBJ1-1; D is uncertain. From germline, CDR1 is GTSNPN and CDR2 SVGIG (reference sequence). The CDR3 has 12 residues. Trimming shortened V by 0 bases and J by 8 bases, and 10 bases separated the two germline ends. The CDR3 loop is CAWSVRGDEAFF. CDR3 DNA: TGTGCCTGGAGTGTACGAGGAGACGAAGCTTTCTTT.

The CDR3 loop reads CASSPQRTRPNTGELFF. In DNA, the CDR3 is TGTGCCAGCAGTCCTCAACGCACGCGCCCGAACACCGGGGAGCTGTTTTTT. The gene calls are TRBV7-9 and TRBJ2-2; D is ambiguous. Germline assignment: CDR1 SEHNR and CDR2 FQNEAQ (reference sequence). CDR3 length: 17 residues. The V gene lost 6 bases and the J gene lost 0 bases, with 17 bases spanning the gap.

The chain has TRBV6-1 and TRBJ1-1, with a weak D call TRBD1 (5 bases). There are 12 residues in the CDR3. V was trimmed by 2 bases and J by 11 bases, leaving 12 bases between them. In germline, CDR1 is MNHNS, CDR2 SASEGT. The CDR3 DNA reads TGTGCCAGCAGTGAACGGGGGGAAGGTGCTTTCTTT. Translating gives CASSERGEGAFF.

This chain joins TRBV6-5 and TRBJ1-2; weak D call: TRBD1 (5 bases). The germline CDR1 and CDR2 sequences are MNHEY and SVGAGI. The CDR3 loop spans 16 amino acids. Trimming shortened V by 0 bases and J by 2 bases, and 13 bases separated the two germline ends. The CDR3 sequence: CASSYSLQALNYGYTF. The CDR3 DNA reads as TGTGCCAGCAGTTACTCGCTACAGGCCCTCAACTATGGCTACACCTTC.

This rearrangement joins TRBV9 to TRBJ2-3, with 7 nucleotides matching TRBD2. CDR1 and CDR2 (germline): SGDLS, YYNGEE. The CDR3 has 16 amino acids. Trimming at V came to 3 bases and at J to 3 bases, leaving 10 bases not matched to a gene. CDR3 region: CASSERVGGSTDTQYF. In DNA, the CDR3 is TGTGCCAGCAGCGAGAGGGTGGGCGGGAGTACAGATACGCAGTATTTT.

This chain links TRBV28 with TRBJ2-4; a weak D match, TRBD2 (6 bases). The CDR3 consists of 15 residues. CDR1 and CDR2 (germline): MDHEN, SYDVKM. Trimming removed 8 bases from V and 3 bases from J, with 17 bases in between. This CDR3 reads CASPLRRVGKNIQYF. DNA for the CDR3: TGTGCCAGCCCCCTTAGGAGGGTCGGCAAAAACATTCAGTACTTC.